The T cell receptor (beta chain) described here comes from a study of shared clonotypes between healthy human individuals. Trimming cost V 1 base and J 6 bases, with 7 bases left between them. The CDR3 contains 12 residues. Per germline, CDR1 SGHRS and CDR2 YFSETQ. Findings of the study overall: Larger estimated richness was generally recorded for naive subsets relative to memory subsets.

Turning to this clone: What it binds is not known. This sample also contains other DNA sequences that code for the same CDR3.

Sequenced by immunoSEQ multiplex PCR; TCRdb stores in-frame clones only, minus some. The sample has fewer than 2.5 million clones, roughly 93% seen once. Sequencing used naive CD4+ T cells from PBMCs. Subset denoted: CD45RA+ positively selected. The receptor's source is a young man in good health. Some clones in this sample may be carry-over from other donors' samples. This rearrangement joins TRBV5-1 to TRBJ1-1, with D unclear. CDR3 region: CASSLTGSEAFF. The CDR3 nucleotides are TGCGCCAGCAGCTTGACGGGCTCTGAAGCTTTCTTT.